Listed here are 30 T cell receptor beta chains from one sample, sequenced in a study of blood T cell repertoires in COVID-19. Some clones are missing from TCRdb's copy, which holds only in-frame ones; the method was immunoSEQ multiplex PCR. The data show 120,000 to 150,000 clones, roughly 86% seen once. The source material was PBMCs or T cells enriched from blood (not recorded which). The receptor set was obtained from a woman aged 45-65 years with acute COVID-19.

The gene calls are TRBV6-4 and TRBJ1-2; TRBD1 matches at 10 bases. The ends lost 2 bases at V and 4 bases at J; junction bases unmatched: 10. Per germline, CDR1 MRHNA and CDR2 SNTAGT. This CDR3 contains 17 residues. CDR3: CASSDLMGRTGGYGYTF. The CDR3 DNA reads as TGTGCCAGCAGTGACCTTATGGGGCGGACAGGGGGCTATGGCTACACCTTC.

V usage is TRBV28 and J usage is TRBJ2-7; D unresolved. Trimming stripped 2 bases from V and 6 bases from J, with 8 bases between. The CDR3 totals 12 residues. Germline V CDR1 and CDR2: MDHEN, SYDVKM. Written as DNA, the CDR3 is TGTGCCAGCAGTTTAACCCTGCGCGAGCAGTACTTC. It is translated as CASSLTLREQYF.

This clone was seen just once. J is TRBJ2-2 and V is TRBV29-1; 14 nucleotides line up with TRBD2. CDR3 length: 16 amino acids. In germline, CDR1 is SQVTM, CDR2 ANQGSEA. Unmatched junction bases numbered 8, after V lost 8 bases and J lost 3 bases. The CDR3 bases are TGCAGCTGTTGGTTGGGACTAGCGGGAGACACCGGGGAGCTGTTTTTT. Protein product: CSCWLGLAGDTGELFF.

This rearrangement joins TRBV7-9 to TRBJ1-3; D is perhaps TRBD1 (6 bases). V was pared by 5 bases and J by 0 bases, with 17 bases between. Germline V gives CDR1 SEHNR, CDR2 FQNEAQ (reference sequence). The length of the CDR3 is 17 residues. The CDR3: CASSPSTGSRSGNTIYF. CDR3 nucleotide sequence: TGTGCCAGCAGCCCCTCCACAGGGTCCCGCTCTGGAAACACCATATATTTT. Looking up the rest from reference TRBV7-9 and TRBJ1-3 gives the full variable domain: DTGVSQNPRHKITKRGQNVTFRCDPISEHNRLYWYRQTLGQGPEFLTYFQNEAQLEKSRLLSDRFSAERPKGSFSTLEIQRTEQGDSAMYLCASSPSTGSRSGNTIYFGEGSWLTVV.

The chain combines TRBV7-2 with TRBJ1-5; no firm D call. V dropped 5 bases and J dropped 4 bases, with 12 bases sitting between them. Germline V gives CDR1 SGHTA, CDR2 FQGNSA. The CDR3 is made up of 14 amino acids. CDR3 in amino acids: CASSPPEVNQPQHF. CDR3 in DNA: TGTGCCAGCAGCCCCCCGGAGGTTAATCAGCCCCAGCATTTT.

The V call is TRBV30, the J call TRBJ2-1, with 10 bases fitting TRBD2. The germline gives CDR1 GTSNPN, CDR2 SVGIG (reference sequence). The CDR3 length is 18 residues. After removal of 3 bases from V and 0 bases from J, the junction contained 11 bases not matched to a gene. CDR3 loop: CAWRRGLAEVFSYNEQFF. CDR3 coding DNA: TGTGCCTGGAGGCGAGGACTAGCGGAAGTTTTCTCCTACAATGAGCAGTTCTTC.

The count of this clone is one. The chain joins TRBV3-1 (or the pseudogene TRBV3-2) to TRBJ2-2, with D uncertain. The CDR3 is 12 amino acids. The V end lost 8 bases, the J end lost 2 bases, and 6 bases lay between the germline ends. The germline V gene encodes CDR1 LGHDT and CDR2 YNNKEL (reference sequence). The CDR3 spells CASHSNTGELFF. DNA for the CDR3: TGTGCCAGCCACTCAAACACCGGGGAGCTGTTTTTT.

This clone was found once. The V gene is TRBV18, the J gene TRBJ1-2, with 9 bases aligning to TRBD1. Losses at the gene ends were 4 bases for V and 2 bases for J; bases not matched to a gene: 5. The CDR3 has 15 amino acids. From germline, CDR1 is KGHSH and CDR2 LQKENI. CDR3 in amino acids: CASSRTGVGNYGYTF. CDR3 bases: TGTGCCAGCTCACGGACAGGGGTTGGGAACTATGGCTACACCTTC.

The V gene is TRBV10-3, the J gene TRBJ2-3, with 8 positions matching TRBD2. The V gene's germline CDR1 is ENHRY and CDR2 SYGVKD. The CDR3 has 18 residues. V was clipped by 3 bases and J by 2 bases; unmatched bases: 13. CDR3 loop: CAISDPLGISGNTDTQYF. CDR3 sequence (DNA): TGTGCCATCAGTGACCCGCTAGGTATTAGCGGGAACACAGATACGCAGTATTTT.

This rearrangement joins TRBV30 to TRBJ1-1; weak D call: TRBD1 (6 bases). V was trimmed by 4 bases and J by 6 bases, leaving 12 bases between them. This CDR3 region has 12 residues. Germline V gene lookup returns CDR1 GTSNPN and CDR2 SVGIG (reference sequence). CDR3 loop: CAWNPDSSEAFF. CDR3 sequence (DNA): TGTGCCTGGAATCCGGACAGCTCTGAAGCTTTCTTT. The variable domain in full, with the rest retrieved from reference TRBV30 and TRBJ1-1, is SQTIHQWPATLVQPVGSPLSLECTVEGTSNPNLYWYRQAAGRGLQLLFYSVGIGQISSEVPQNLSASRPQDRQFILSSKKLLLSDSGFYLCAWNPDSSEAFFGQGTRLTVV.

The V call is TRBV2, the J call TRBJ1-1; D may be TRBD1 (5 bases). The germline V and J ends were trimmed by 1 base and 4 bases, with 10 bases remaining between them. This CDR3 comprises 14 residues. Germline CDR1 SNHLY, CDR2 FYNNEI. Here the CDR3 DNA reads TGTGCCAGCAGTGAAGTCTTTAGGGGCACTGAAGCTTTCTTT. Translated, it gives CASSEVFRGTEAFF.

This chain connects TRBV5-1 to TRBJ2-1; 10 bases line up with TRBD2. V shed 5 bases and J 0 bases; nucleotides not matched to a gene: 5. The CDR3 contains 16 residues. Germline CDR1 is SGHRS and CDR2 is YFSETQ. The CDR3 region is CASRLAGGISYNEQFF. CDR3 bases: TGCGCCAGCAGGTTAGCGGGAGGAATCTCCTACAATGAGCAGTTCTTC.

The chain couples TRBV28 to TRBJ1-2; weak D call: TRBD1 (6 bases). With 1 base removed from V and 0 bases from J, the gap between germline ends came to 9 bases. Germline-derived CDR1 and CDR2 are MDHEN and SYDVKM. The CDR3 has 15 residues. CDR3 loop: CASSLLQGPNYGYTF. DNA for the CDR3: TGTGCCAGCAGTTTATTACAGGGTCCTAACTATGGCTACACCTTC.

J is TRBJ1-4 and V is TRBV11-2, with D perhaps matching TRBD1 (6 bases). Germline CDR1 SGHAT, CDR2 FQNNGV. The CDR3 has 15 residues. Trimming pared 5 bases from V and 7 bases from J, leaving 17 bases between. The CDR3 spells CASSPLGGVGEKLFF. CDR3 DNA sequence: TGTGCCAGCAGCCCATTAGGGGGGGTCGGTGAAAAACTGTTTTTT.

This clone has just a few counts. This sequence joins TRBV28 and TRBJ2-6; 9 bases line up with TRBD1. The V and J ends lost 7 bases and 4 bases, in that order; junction bases with no gene match: 8. Looked up from germline, CDR1 is MDHEN and CDR2 is SYDVKM. This CDR3 has 16 amino acids. The CDR3 reads CASKSQGAEGANVLTF. DNA for the CDR3: TGTGCCAGCAAATCACAGGGGGCGGAAGGGGCCAACGTCCTGACTTTC.

Only a few counts were recorded for this clone. One end of the junction fails to match germline, which may point to a read error. J is TRBJ2-5 and V is TRBV7-2; the match to TRBD2 covers 10 bases. This CDR3 is built from 14 residues. CDR1 and CDR2 (germline): SGHTA, FQGNSA. In nucleotides, the CDR3 is TGTGCCAGCAGCCCCTCCGCTAGCGGGAGTTGGGTTAACTTC. Translated: CASSPSASGSWVNF.

The chain couples TRBV10-1 to TRBJ2-1; TRBD2 matches 12 bases. This CDR3 is built from 16 residues. Germline loops: CDR1 WNHNN, CDR2 SYGVQD (reference sequence). V shed 4 bases and J 9 bases; nucleotides not matched to a gene: 10. This chain's CDR3 is CASSGGLAGGLGEQFF. CDR3 in DNA: TGCGCCAGCAGTGGGGGCCTAGCGGGAGGGCTGGGTGAGCAGTTCTTC.

The chain has TRBV28 and TRBJ2-2; TRBD2 is a possible D gene (7 bases). This CDR3 spans 16 amino acids. The V gene lost 4 bases and the J gene lost 7 bases, with 19 bases spanning the gap. Germline CDR1 MDHEN, CDR2 SYDVKM. CDR3 coding DNA: TGTGCCAGCAGTTCCAGGGGATGGGGAGGGATCGGGGAGCTGTTTTTT. Protein sequence: CASSSRGWGGIGELFF.

This chain connects TRBV6-5 to TRBJ2-7; 9 bases match TRBD1. Looked up from germline, CDR1 is MNHEY and CDR2 is SVGAGI. The CDR3 extends over 14 amino acids. Trimming cost V 6 bases and J 5 bases; bases outside gene matches: 8. CDR3 loop: CASRVDRGLDEQYF. The DNA for the CDR3 is TGTGCCAGCAGGGTGGACAGGGGACTCGACGAGCAGTACTTC.

This clone was observed a handful of times. The V call is TRBV3-1 (or the pseudogene TRBV3-2), the J call TRBJ1-6; tentative D call: TRBD1 (6 bases). Germline CDR1 is LGHDT and CDR2 is YNNKEL (reference sequence). The CDR3 spans 15 residues. Trimming pared 10 bases from V and 0 bases from J, leaving 13 bases between. In DNA, the CDR3 is TGTGCCACCCACCCAGGGGACTCCTATAATTCACCCCTCCACTTT. It specifies CATHPGDSYNSPLHF.

The chain couples TRBV7-6 to TRBJ1-5; 7 bases align to TRBD1. Germline V gives CDR1 SGHVS, CDR2 FNYEAQ. The V gene end was trimmed by 3 bases and the J gene end by 3 bases; junction bases not matched to a gene: 8. There are 16 residues in the CDR3. CDR3 protein: CASSLGSGQTNQPQHF. As DNA, the CDR3 is TGTGCCAGCAGCTTGGGTTCGGGACAGACCAATCAGCCCCAGCATTTT.

V is TRBV11-2 and J is TRBJ1-1, with D possibly being TRBD1 (5 bases). The CDR3 has 15 amino acids. Germline CDR1 reads SGHAT; CDR2 reads FQNNGV. Trimming stripped 3 bases from V and 1 base from J, with 12 bases between. In nucleotides, the CDR3 is TGTGCCAGCAGCTTCCAGGGCGGGGGGAACACTGAAGCTTTCTTT. It is translated as CASSFQGGGNTEAFF.

This chain links TRBV5-1 with TRBJ2-3, with D unresolved. V was cut by 1 base and J by 6 bases, with 3 bases left in between. The CDR3 covers 11 residues. The V gene's germline CDR1 is SGHRS and CDR2 YFSETQ. The CDR3 protein is CASSLSDTQYF. CDR3 DNA sequence: TGCGCCAGCAGCTTGTCGGATACGCAGTATTTT.

This sequence joins TRBV6-5 and TRBJ1-1, with 7 bases fitting TRBD1. The CDR3 is 13 amino acids. The V gene's germline CDR1 is MNHEY and CDR2 SVGAGI. Losses at the gene ends were 2 bases for V and 4 bases for J; bases not matched to a gene: 1. The CDR3 DNA reads TGTGCCAGCAGTTACAGGGGGCGCACTGAAGCTTTCTTT. This codes for CASSYRGRTEAFF.

This clone has just a few counts. The genes are TRBV20-1 and TRBJ2-7; D is undetermined. Germline V CDR1 and CDR2: DFQATT, SNEGSKA (reference sequence). This CDR3 has 11 residues. Trimming left V 0 bases short and J 5 bases short, with 5 bases between. CDR3 bases: TGCAGTGCTAGAGATCGTGACGAGCAGTACTTC. This codes for CSARDRDEQYF.

V usage is TRBV30 and J usage is TRBJ1-5; 8 positions agree with TRBD1. This CDR3 is built from 15 residues. Losses at the gene ends were 3 bases for V and 4 bases for J; bases not matched to a gene: 8. Germline values: CDR1 GTSNPN, CDR2 SVGIG (reference sequence). The CDR3 bases are TGTGCCTGGAGCGGCGGGACAGGCGATAATCAGCCCCAGCATTTT. Translating it yields CAWSGGTGDNQPQHF.

DNA for the CDR3: TGTGCCAGCAGCAGTGTAGCCAGACCCTACGAGCAGTACTTC. Its protein product is CASSSVARPYEQYF. The chain employs TRBV7-9 and TRBJ2-7, with unresolved D. CDR3 length: 14 amino acids. Trimming removed 5 bases at V and 2 bases at J, with 13 bases between. Germline CDR1 is SEHNR and CDR2 is FQNEAQ (reference sequence).

This clone was picked up one time. V gene TRBV4-2 combines with J gene TRBJ2-6; tentative D call: TRBD1 (5 bases). CDR3 length: 17 residues. The germline V and J ends were trimmed by 8 bases and 0 bases, with 17 bases remaining between them. Looked up from germline, CDR1 is LGHNA and CDR2 is YNFKEQ. In nucleotides, the CDR3 is TGTGCCAGCCAAGTATGGGGCGCGAGCTCTGGGGCCAACGTCCTGACTTTC. It translates to CASQVWGASSGANVLTF.

V and J are TRBV30 and TRBJ2-5, with a possible D match to TRBD1 (5 bases). The length of the CDR3 is 14 residues. Trimming shortened V by 5 bases and J by 4 bases, and 17 bases separated the two germline ends. CDR1 and CDR2 (germline): GTSNPN, SVGIG (reference sequence). The chain's CDR3 is CAWGQGKRIETQYF. The CDR3 DNA follows: TGTGCCTGGGGGCAGGGCAAGCGTATAGAGACCCAGTACTTC. Filled out from reference TRBV30 and TRBJ2-5, the complete variable domain reads SQTIHQWPATLVQPVGSPLSLECTVEGTSNPNLYWYRQAAGRGLQLLFYSVGIGQISSEVPQNLSASRPQDRQFILSSKKLLLSDSGFYLCAWGQGKRIETQYFGPGTRLLVL.

V usage is TRBV6-5 and J usage is TRBJ2-2; no clear D. CDR3 length: 13 residues. The V and J ends lost 6 bases and 5 bases respectively, with 10 bases between them. Germline V lookup: CDR1 MNHEY, CDR2 SVGAGI. Here the CDR3 DNA reads TGTGCCAGCAGAGGAGCCTCTACCGGGGAGCTGTTTTTT. It is translated as CASRGASTGELFF.